What follows are 28 T cell receptor beta chains derived from one specimen sequenced in a study of shared clonotypes between healthy human individuals. TCRdb's copy holds only in-frame clones and misses some; the assay was immunoSEQ multiplex PCR. The table shows more than 400,000 clones, with roughly 80% occurring only once. The material sequenced was PBMCs. These receptors were obtained from a woman in her thirties or forties in good health. Some clones in this sample may be carry-over from other donors' samples.

The V gene is TRBV9, the J gene TRBJ2-1; TRBD2 aligns across 9 bases. The length of the CDR3 is 14 residues. V was clipped by 4 bases and J by 5 bases; unmatched bases: 4. The V gene's germline CDR1 is SGDLS and CDR2 YYNGEE. CDR3 residues: CASSPASGNNEQFF. CDR3 in DNA: TGTGCCAGCAGCCCCGCTAGCGGGAACAATGAGCAGTTCTTC.

V and J are TRBV7-3 and TRBJ1-1, with D perhaps TRBD1 (5 bases). V lost 10 bases, J lost 7 bases, and 16 bases lay in between. In germline, CDR1 is SGHTA, CDR2 FQGTGA. The CDR3 contains 12 residues. The CDR3 DNA follows: TGTGCCACCATGGGGGTATCCGGTGAAGCTTTCTTT. It specifies CATMGVSGEAFF.

The rearrangement uses TRBV30 and TRBJ2-2; no clear D. There are 15 residues in the CDR3. The V end was cut by 0 bases, the J end by 3 bases, with 11 bases between. Germline V CDR1 and CDR2: GTSNPN, SVGIG (reference sequence). CDR3 nucleotide sequence: TGTGCCTGGAGTGTAGGAATAGTCCACACCGGGGAGCTGTTTTTT. Translation: CAWSVGIVHTGELFF. The full variable domain, rest sourced from reference TRBV30 and TRBJ2-2, is SQTIHQWPATLVQPVGSPLSLECTVEGTSNPNLYWYRQAAGRGLQLLFYSVGIGQISSEVPQNLSASRPQDRQFILSSKKLLLSDSGFYLCAWSVGIVHTGELFFGEGSRLTVL.

The chain combines TRBV28 with TRBJ2-3; 13 bases line up with TRBD2. Germline V gene lookup returns CDR1 MDHEN and CDR2 SYDVKM. With V trimmed by 5 bases and J by 8 bases, 4 bases remained unmatched. This CDR3 spans 14 amino acids. Here the CDR3 reads CASSLGLAGITQYF. DNA of the CDR3: TGTGCCAGCAGTCTGGGACTAGCGGGGATTACGCAGTATTTT.

The rearrangement uses TRBV7-9 and TRBJ2-7, with 12 bases identical to TRBD2. Germline lookup yields CDR1 SEHNR and CDR2 FQNEAQ (reference sequence). V dropped 5 bases and J dropped 7; count of bases not matched to a gene: 12. This CDR3 comprises 16 residues. The CDR3 nucleotides are TGTGCCAGCAGCCCCAGACTAGCGGGAGCTGCGAGGGAGCAGTACTTC. It encodes CASSPRLAGAAREQYF. The full variable domain, with the rest looked up from reference TRBV7-9 and TRBJ2-7, is DTGVSQNPRHKITKRGQNVTFRCDPISEHNRLYWYRQTLGQGPEFLTYFQNEAQLEKSRLLSDRFSAERPKGSFSTLEIQRTEQGDSAMYLCASSPRLAGAAREQYFGPGTRLTVT.

This chain uses TRBV6-1 with TRBJ2-7, with 9 bases lining up with TRBD2. CDR3 size: 13 residues. Germline V CDR1 and CDR2: MNHNS, SASEGT. V dropped 7 bases and J dropped 7; count of bases not matched to a gene: 8. The CDR3 DNA reads TGTGCCAGCAAACTAGCGGGTGGAGTAGAGCAGTACTTC. It encodes CASKLAGGVEQYF.

About this clone: Other DNA sequences of this sample code for an identical CDR3. V usage is TRBV18 and J usage is TRBJ2-1, with 9 nucleotides matching TRBD2. The ends lost 3 bases at V and 4 bases at J; junction bases unmatched: 4. Germline V lookup: CDR1 KGHSH, CDR2 LQKENI. The length of the CDR3 is 15 residues. DNA of the CDR3: TGTGCCAGCTCACCGCCTAGCGGGACATACAATGAGCAGTTCTTC. As protein: CASSPPSGTYNEQFF.

On this clone itself: One base away lies a much larger clone, so this may be a sequencing read error. Other DNA variants within this sample encode the same CDR3. V is TRBV10-3 and J is TRBJ1-1; possibly TRBD1 for D (5 bases). This CDR3 has 16 residues. Per the germline V gene, CDR1 is ENHRY and CDR2 is SYGVKD. CDR3 loop: CAISESPGLRNTEAFF. The DNA of the CDR3 is TGTGCCATTAGTGAGTCCCCGGGACTTAGGAACACTGAAGCTTTCTTT.

The chain is built from TRBV7-9 and TRBJ2-7, with a tentative D call TRBD2 (6 bases). The ends were cut back, 5 bases at V and 2 bases at J, with 16 bases in the middle. The CDR3 extends over 15 amino acids. Germline V gene data show CDR1 as SEHNR and CDR2 as FQNEAQ (reference sequence). This CDR3 is CASSRDGGRTYEQYF. In DNA form, the CDR3 reads TGTGCCAGCAGCAGAGACGGTGGGAGGACCTACGAGCAGTACTTC.

With regard to this clone: Distinct nucleotide sequences in the sample also encode this CDR3. The rearrangement joins TRBV9 to TRBJ2-1; D call uncertain. Trimming took 0 bases from V and 3 from J, leaving 7 bases between them. This CDR3 spans 14 amino acids. Germline values: CDR1 SGDLS, CDR2 YYNGEE. The CDR3 bases are TGTGCCAGCAGCGTAGTAGGAAACTACAATGAGCAGTTCTTC. Translating gives CASSVVGNYNEQFF.

This chain links TRBV4-1 with TRBJ2-1; no definite D call. CDR1 and CDR2 (germline): MGHRA, YSYEKL. The CDR3 has 15 amino acids. The V end was cut by 4 bases, the J end by 5 bases, with 15 bases between. The CDR3 protein is CASSLLEYGHNEQFF. The CDR3, as DNA: TGCGCCAGCAGCCTATTAGAGTACGGGCACAATGAGCAGTTCTTC.

This rearrangement joins TRBV9 to TRBJ1-6; the D gene is possibly TRBD1 (5 bases). CDR1 and CDR2 (germline): SGDLS, YYNGEE. The CDR3 extends over 14 amino acids. V lost 3 bases and J 10 bases, leaving 14 bases between the germline ends. This CDR3 reads CASSAGRGTSPLHF. In DNA form, the CDR3 reads TGTGCCAGCAGCGCGGGCCGTGGGACCTCACCCCTCCACTTT. Full variable domain (remainder filled in from reference TRBV9 and TRBJ1-6): DSGVTQTPKHLITATGQRVTLRCSPRSGDLSVYWYQQSLDQGLQFLIQYYNGEERAKGNILERFSAQQFPDLHSELNLSSLELGDSALYFCASSAGRGTSPLHFGNGTRLTVT.

As concerns this clone: The sample holds other DNA sequences that translate to the same CDR3. This chain joins TRBV30 and TRBJ2-6; the match to TRBD1 covers 9 bases. The germline V gene encodes CDR1 GTSNPN and CDR2 SVGIG (reference sequence). The CDR3 loop spans 15 amino acids. V dropped 3 bases and J dropped 4; count of bases not matched to a gene: 4. DNA of the CDR3: TGTGCCTGGAGAAACAGGGGGCTCGGGGCCAACGTCCTGACTTTC. Translated, it gives CAWRNRGLGANVLTF.

In DNA form, the CDR3 reads TGTGCCAGTAGACTCGGCAGGACGAACACTGAAGCTTTCTTT. Protein product: CASRLGRTNTEAFF. The J gene is TRBJ1-1, the V gene TRBV19; D gene uncertain. V gave up 6 bases and J gave up 1 base, with 12 bases separating them. CDR3 size: 14 residues. Germline CDR1 and CDR2: LNHDA and SQIVND (reference sequence).

The genes are TRBV7-9 and TRBJ2-1, with D perhaps assigned TRBD1 or TRBD2 (6 bases each). Between the trimmed V and J ends, which lost 3 bases and 7 bases, there was a span of 16 bases. This CDR3 is built from 15 residues. The germline V gene encodes CDR1 SEHNR and CDR2 FQNEAQ (reference sequence). The CDR3 sequence: CASSLGGTQLNEQFF. CDR3 in DNA: TGTGCCAGCAGCTTGGGCGGGACACAACTTAATGAGCAGTTCTTC.

V gene TRBV7-8 combines with J gene TRBJ1-1; D is ambiguous. This CDR3 contains 15 residues. Germline V gives CDR1 SGHVS, CDR2 FQNEAQ. V was shortened by 4 bases and J by 1 base, with 13 bases between the two germline ends. This chain's CDR3 is CASSSLVAGNTEAFF. CDR3 bases: TGTGCCAGCAGCTCACTGGTAGCGGGGAACACTGAAGCTTTCTTT.

The chain links TRBV5-1 to TRBJ2-1; D gene uncertain. The germline V and J ends were trimmed by 0 bases and 1 base, with 20 bases remaining between them. Germline V gene sequence: CDR1 SGHRS, CDR2 YFSETQ. This CDR3 region has 19 residues. CDR3 DNA sequence: TGCGCCAGCAGCTTGGATCTCCCAATGGTGCGGAAATCCTACAATGAGCAGTTCTTC. This translates into CASSLDLPMVRKSYNEQFF.

The chain joins TRBV4-3 to TRBJ2-4; perhaps D is TRBD1 or TRBD2 (6 bases each). The CDR3 loop spans 14 amino acids. Germline V gene data show CDR1 as LGHNA and CDR2 as YSLEER. Trimming pared 0 bases from V and 7 bases from J, leaving 10 bases between. CDR3 residues: CASSQDTGRNIQYF. In nucleotides, the CDR3 is TGCGCCAGCAGCCAAGATACAGGGAGGAACATTCAGTACTTC.

This clone was counted only a few times. This sequence joins TRBV5-1 and TRBJ1-1; 9 bases are a match to TRBD1. Germline CDR1 SGHRS, CDR2 YFSETQ. V shed 4 bases, J shed 4 bases, and the junction held 11 bases outside the gene matches. This CDR3 contains 16 residues. CDR3 in DNA: TGCGCCAGCAGCCCGACAGGGGGGAGGTCTGCCACTGAAGCTTTCTTT. This translates into CASSPTGGRSATEAFF.

CDR3 coding DNA: TGTGCCGGTAGCGGGAGGGAGACAGATACGCAGTATTTT. Encoded protein: CAGSGRETDTQYF. The rearrangement joins TRBV6-5 to TRBJ2-3; 11 nucleotides align to TRBD2. Germline V lookup: CDR1 MNHEY, CDR2 SVGAGI. This CDR3 contains 13 residues. Losses at the gene ends were 11 bases for V and 3 bases for J; bases not matched to a gene: 4.

This sequence joins TRBV7-2 and TRBJ2-1; 8 positions match TRBD2. Germline values: CDR1 SGHTA, CDR2 FQGNSA. V shed 3 bases and J 1 base; nucleotides not matched to a gene: 14. This CDR3 is 19 amino acids long. The CDR3 sequence: CASSLVGTSGAASYNEQFF. The CDR3 DNA is TGTGCCAGCAGCTTGGTTGGGACTAGTGGTGCCGCGTCCTACAATGAGCAGTTCTTC.

The chain recombines TRBV15 with TRBJ2-1, with 8 nucleotides matching TRBD2. Trimming took 1 base from V and 3 from J; bases not matched to a gene: 2. This CDR3 region has 15 residues. Germline V gene lookup returns CDR1 LNHNV and CDR2 YYDKDF (reference sequence). CDR3 residues: CATSRAGTSYNEQFF. The CDR3 DNA is TGTGCCACCAGCAGAGCGGGGACTAGCTACAATGAGCAGTTCTTC.

V and J are TRBV5-1 and TRBJ1-3; no clear D gene. This CDR3 is built from 15 residues. V lost 2 bases and J lost 0, with 9 bases in between. Germline V lookup: CDR1 SGHRS, CDR2 YFSETQ. The chain's CDR3 is CASSFSRDSGNTIYF. The CDR3 nucleotides read TGCGCCAGCAGCTTTTCTAGAGACTCTGGAAACACCATATATTTT.

This clone was seen only a few times. This chain links TRBV5-1 with TRBJ2-2, with 8 bases identical to TRBD1. This CDR3 has 14 amino acids. V lost 0 bases and J lost 9; bases outside the gene matches: 4. Germline V gene sequence: CDR1 SGHRS, CDR2 YFSETQ. CDR3 DNA: TGCGCCAGCAGCTTGGGGACAGGGTTCCGGGAGCTGTTTTTT. This translates into CASSLGTGFRELFF.

This chain joins TRBV28 and TRBJ2-1; tentative D call: TRBD2 (6 bases). V lost 2 bases, J lost 0 bases, and 14 bases lay in between. This CDR3 comprises 17 residues. Germline V gene data show CDR1 as MDHEN and CDR2 as SYDVKM. In DNA, the CDR3 is TGTGCCAGCAGTTTAGTATCCGGGGACTTCTCCTACAATGAGCAGTTCTTC. Its protein is CASSLVSGDFSYNEQFF.

V is TRBV5-1 and J is TRBJ2-7; D ambiguous. The CDR3 loop spans 13 amino acids. Looked up from germline, CDR1 is SGHRS and CDR2 is YFSETQ. Trimming pared 0 bases from V and 2 bases from J, leaving 6 bases between. The CDR3 DNA reads as TGCGCCAGCAGCTTGGAAGGGACCTACGAGCAGTACTTC. Amino acids: CASSLEGTYEQYF.

This clone was counted at least ten times. The chain carries TRBV6-4 and TRBJ1-1, with no clear D. From germline, CDR1 is MRHNA and CDR2 SNTAGT. V lost 9 bases and J 0 bases, leaving 20 bases between the germline ends. The CDR3 is made up of 16 amino acids. DNA of the CDR3: TGTGCCAGTATAACGGCTTACCCGGAACTGAACACTGAAGCTTTCTTT. Protein: CASITAYPELNTEAFF.

The rearrangement uses TRBV4-1 and TRBJ2-6, with 8 nucleotides matching TRBD1. This CDR3 region has 20 residues. Unmatched junction bases numbered 12, after V lost 2 bases and J lost 0 bases. Germline CDR1 reads MGHRA; CDR2 reads YSYEKL. The CDR3 DNA sequence: TGCGCCAGCAGCCAATCCAAGAGCGGACAGGGAATCTCTGGGGCCAACGTCCTGACTTTC. This sequence encodes CASSQSKSGQGISGANVLTF.